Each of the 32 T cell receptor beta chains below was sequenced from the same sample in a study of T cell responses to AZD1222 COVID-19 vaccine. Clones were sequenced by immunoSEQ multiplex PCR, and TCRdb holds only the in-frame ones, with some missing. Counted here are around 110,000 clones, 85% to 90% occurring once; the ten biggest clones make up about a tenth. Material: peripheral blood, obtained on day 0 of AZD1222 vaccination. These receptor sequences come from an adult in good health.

The CDR3 DNA sequence: TGTGCCATCAGCAAGGGGACCCCCGCTTCGGATACGCAGTATTTT. Its protein is CAISKGTPASDTQYF. The chain links TRBV10-3 to TRBJ2-3; D may match TRBD1 or TRBD2 (5 bases each). From germline, CDR1 is ENHRY and CDR2 SYGVKD. The V and J ends lost 6 bases and 6 bases respectively, with 19 bases between them. The CDR3 runs to 15 residues.

The CDR3 region is CASSVTGRVDVLTF. In DNA form, the CDR3 reads TGTGCCAGCAGTGTGACAGGGAGGGTCGACGTCCTGACTTTC. The chain uses TRBV28 and TRBJ2-6; D tentatively fits TRBD1 or TRBD2 (7 bases each). Per the germline V gene, CDR1 is MDHEN and CDR2 is SYDVKM. This CDR3 has 14 residues. Trimming left V 5 bases short and J 11 bases short, with 16 bases between. Full variable domain (missing parts from reference TRBV28 and TRBJ2-6): DVKVTQSSRYLVKRTGEKVFLECVQDMDHENMFWYRQDPGLGLRLIYFSYDVKMKEKGDIPEGYSVSREKKERFSLILESASTNQTSMYLCASSVTGRVDVLTFGAGSRLTVL.

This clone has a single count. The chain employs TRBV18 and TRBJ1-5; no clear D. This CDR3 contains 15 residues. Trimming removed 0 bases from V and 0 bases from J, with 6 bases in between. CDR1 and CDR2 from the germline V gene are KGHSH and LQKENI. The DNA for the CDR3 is TGTGCCAGCTCACCACCGGACGGTAGCAATCAGCCCCAGCATTTT. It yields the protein CASSPPDGSNQPQHF.

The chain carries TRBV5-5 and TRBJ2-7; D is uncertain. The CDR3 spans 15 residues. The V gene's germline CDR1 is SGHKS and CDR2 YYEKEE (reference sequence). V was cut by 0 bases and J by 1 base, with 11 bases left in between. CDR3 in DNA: TGTGCCAGCAGCTTGGAGGTGCAATGGTCCTACGAGCAGTACTTC. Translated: CASSLEVQWSYEQYF.

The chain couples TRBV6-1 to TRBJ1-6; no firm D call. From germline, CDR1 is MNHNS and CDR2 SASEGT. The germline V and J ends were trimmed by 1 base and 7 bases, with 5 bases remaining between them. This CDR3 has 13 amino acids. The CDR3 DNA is TGTGCCAGCAGTGAAGGCGGGAATTCACCCCTCCACTTT. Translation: CASSEGGNSPLHF.

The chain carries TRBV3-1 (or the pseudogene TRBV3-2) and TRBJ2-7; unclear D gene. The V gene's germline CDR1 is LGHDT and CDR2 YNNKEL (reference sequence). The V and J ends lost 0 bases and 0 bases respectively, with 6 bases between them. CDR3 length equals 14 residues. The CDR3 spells CASSQDDRSYEQYF. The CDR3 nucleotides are TGTGCCAGCAGCCAAGATGACCGCTCCTACGAGCAGTACTTC.

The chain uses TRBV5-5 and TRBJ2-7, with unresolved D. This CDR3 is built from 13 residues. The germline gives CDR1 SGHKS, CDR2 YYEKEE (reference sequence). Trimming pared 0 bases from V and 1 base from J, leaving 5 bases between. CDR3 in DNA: TGTGCCAGCAGCTTGGGCAGTTCCTACGAGCAGTACTTC. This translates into CASSLGSSYEQYF. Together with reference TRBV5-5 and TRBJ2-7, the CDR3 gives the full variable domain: DAGVTQSPTHLIKTRGQQVTLRCSPISGHKSVSWYQQVLGQGPQFIFQYYEKEERGRGNFPDRFSARQFPNYSSELNVNALLLGDSALYLCASSLGSSYEQYFGPGTRLTVT.

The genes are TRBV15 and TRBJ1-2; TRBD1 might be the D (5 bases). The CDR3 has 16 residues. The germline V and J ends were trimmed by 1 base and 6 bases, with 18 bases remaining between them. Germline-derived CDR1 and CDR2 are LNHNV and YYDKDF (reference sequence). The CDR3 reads CATSRGGVQWSNGYTF. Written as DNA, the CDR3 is TGTGCCACCAGCAGAGGGGGGGTTCAATGGTCGAATGGCTACACCTTC.

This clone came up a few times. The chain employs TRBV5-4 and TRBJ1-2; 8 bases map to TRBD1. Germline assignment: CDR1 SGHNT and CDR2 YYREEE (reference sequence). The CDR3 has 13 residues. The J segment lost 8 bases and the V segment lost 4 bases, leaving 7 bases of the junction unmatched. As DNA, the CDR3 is TGTGCCAGCAGCCTGAGGACAGGGAACGGCTACACCTTC. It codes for CASSLRTGNGYTF.

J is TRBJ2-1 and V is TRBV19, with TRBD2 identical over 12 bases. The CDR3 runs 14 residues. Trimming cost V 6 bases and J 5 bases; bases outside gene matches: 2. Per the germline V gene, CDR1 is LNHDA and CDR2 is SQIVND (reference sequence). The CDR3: CASRPSGRDNEQFF. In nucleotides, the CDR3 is TGTGCCAGTAGGCCTAGCGGGAGGGACAATGAGCAGTTCTTC.

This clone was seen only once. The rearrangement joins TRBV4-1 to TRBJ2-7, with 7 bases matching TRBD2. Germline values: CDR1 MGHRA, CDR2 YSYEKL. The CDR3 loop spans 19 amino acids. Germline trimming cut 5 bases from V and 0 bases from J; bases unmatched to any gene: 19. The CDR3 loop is CASSDIPPAREGFSYEQYF. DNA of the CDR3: TGCGCCAGCAGCGACATCCCCCCGGCCAGGGAGGGGTTCTCCTACGAGCAGTACTTC.

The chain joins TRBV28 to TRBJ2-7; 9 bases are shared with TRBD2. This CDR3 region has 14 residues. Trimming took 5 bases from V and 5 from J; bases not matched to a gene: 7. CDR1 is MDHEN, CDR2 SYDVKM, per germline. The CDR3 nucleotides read TGTGCCAGCAGTGTAGCGGGAGCTTCCGACGAGCAGTACTTC. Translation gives CASSVAGASDEQYF.

CDR3 protein: CASSTNTGELFF. The CDR3, as DNA: TGTGCCAGCAGCACCAACACCGGGGAGCTGTTTTTT. This sequence joins TRBV7-9 and TRBJ2-2; no clear D. There are 12 residues in the CDR3. V was cut by 5 bases and J by 2 bases, with 3 bases left in between. CDR1 SEHNR and CDR2 FQNEAQ come from the germline V gene (reference sequence). The whole variable domain, filled in from reference TRBV7-9 and TRBJ2-2, reads DTGVSQNPRHKITKRGQNVTFRCDPISEHNRLYWYRQTLGQGPEFLTYFQNEAQLEKSRLLSDRFSAERPKGSFSTLEIQRTEQGDSAMYLCASSTNTGELFFGEGSRLTVL.

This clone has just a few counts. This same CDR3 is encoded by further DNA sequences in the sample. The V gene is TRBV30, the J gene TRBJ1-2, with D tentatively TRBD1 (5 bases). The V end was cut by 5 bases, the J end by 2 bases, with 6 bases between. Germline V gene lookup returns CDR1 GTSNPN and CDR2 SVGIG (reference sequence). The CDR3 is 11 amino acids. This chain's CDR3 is CAWDSNYGYTF. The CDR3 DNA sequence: TGTGCCTGGGACAGCAACTATGGCTACACCTTC.

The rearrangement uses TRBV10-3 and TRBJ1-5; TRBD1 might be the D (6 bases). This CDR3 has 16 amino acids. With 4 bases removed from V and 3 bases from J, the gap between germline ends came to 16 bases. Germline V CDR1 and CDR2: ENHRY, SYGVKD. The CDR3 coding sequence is TGTGCCATCAGTGGTTCACAGGGTCCCACCAATCAGCCCCAGCATTTT. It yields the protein CAISGSQGPTNQPQHF.

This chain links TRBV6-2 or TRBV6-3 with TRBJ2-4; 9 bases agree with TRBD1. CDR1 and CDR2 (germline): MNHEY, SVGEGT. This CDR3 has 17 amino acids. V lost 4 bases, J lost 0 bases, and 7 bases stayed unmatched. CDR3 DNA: TGTGCCAGCAGTTTCCTGGGACAGGGCATAGCCAAAAACATTCAGTACTTC. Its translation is CASSFLGQGIAKNIQYF.

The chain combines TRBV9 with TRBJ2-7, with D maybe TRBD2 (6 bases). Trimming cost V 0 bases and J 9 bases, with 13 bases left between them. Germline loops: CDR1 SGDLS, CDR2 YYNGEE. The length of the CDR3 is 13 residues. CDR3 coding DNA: TGTGCCAGCAGCGTAGTGGCCGCCGGGGGGCAGTACTTC. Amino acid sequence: CASSVVAAGGQYF. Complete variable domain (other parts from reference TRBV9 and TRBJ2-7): DSGVTQTPKHLITATGQRVTLRCSPRSGDLSVYWYQQSLDQGLQFLIQYYNGEERAKGNILERFSAQQFPDLHSELNLSSLELGDSALYFCASSVVAAGGQYFGPGTRLTVT.

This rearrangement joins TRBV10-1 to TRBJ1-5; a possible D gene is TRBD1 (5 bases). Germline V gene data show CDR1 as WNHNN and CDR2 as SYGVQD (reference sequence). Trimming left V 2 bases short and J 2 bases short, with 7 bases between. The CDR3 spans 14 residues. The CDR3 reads CASSERDRNQPQHF. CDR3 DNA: TGCGCCAGCAGTGAGCGGGACCGCAATCAGCCCCAGCATTTT.

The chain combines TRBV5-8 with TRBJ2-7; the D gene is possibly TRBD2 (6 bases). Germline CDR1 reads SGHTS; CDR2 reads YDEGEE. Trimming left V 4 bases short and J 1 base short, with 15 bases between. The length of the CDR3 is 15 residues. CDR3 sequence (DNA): TGTGCCAGCAGCCCACGGGGGTCGTTGTCCTACGAGCAGTACTTC. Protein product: CASSPRGSLSYEQYF.

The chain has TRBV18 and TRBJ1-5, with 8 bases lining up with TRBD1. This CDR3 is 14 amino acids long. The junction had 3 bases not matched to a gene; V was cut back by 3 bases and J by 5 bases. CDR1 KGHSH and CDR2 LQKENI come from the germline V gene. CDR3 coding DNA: TGTGCCAGCTCACCGACAGGGGATGATCAGCCCCAGCATTTT. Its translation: CASSPTGDDQPQHF.

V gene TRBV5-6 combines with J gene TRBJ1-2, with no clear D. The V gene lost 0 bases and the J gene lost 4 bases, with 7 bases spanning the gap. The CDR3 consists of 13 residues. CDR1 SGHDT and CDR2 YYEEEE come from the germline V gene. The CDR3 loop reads CASSLGEGYGYTF. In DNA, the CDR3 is TGTGCCAGCAGCTTGGGGGAGGGCTATGGCTACACCTTC.

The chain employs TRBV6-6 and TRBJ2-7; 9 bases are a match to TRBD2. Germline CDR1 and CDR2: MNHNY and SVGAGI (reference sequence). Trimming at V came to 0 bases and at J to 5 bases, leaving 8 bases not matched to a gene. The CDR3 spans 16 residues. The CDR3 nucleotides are TGTGCCAGCAGTTACTCGGGGGCGGGAGGGCTGAACGAGCAGTACTTC. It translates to CASSYSGAGGLNEQYF.

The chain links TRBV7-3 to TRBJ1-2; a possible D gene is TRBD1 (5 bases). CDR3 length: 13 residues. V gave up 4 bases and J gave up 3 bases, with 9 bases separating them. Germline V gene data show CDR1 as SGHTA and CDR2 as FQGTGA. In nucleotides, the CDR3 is TGTGCCAGCAGCTACGGGACGGACTATGGCTACACCTTC. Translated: CASSYGTDYGYTF. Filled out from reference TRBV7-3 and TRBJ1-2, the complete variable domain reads GAGVSQTPSNKVTEKGKYVELRCDPISGHTALYWYRQSLGQGPEFLIYFQGTGAADDSGLPNDRFFAVRPEGSVSTLKIQRTERGDSAVYLCASSYGTDYGYTFGSGTRLTVV.

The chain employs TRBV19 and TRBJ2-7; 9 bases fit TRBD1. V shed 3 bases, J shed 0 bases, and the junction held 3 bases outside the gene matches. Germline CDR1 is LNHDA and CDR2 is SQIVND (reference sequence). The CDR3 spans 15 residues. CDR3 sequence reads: CASSIVTGGSYEQYF. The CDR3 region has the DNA TGTGCCAGTAGTATTGTGACAGGGGGCTCCTACGAGCAGTACTTC.

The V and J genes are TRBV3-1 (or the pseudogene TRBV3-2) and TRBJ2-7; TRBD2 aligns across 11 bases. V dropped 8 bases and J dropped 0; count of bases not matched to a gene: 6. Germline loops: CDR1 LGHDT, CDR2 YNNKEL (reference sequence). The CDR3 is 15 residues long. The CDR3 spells CASGVGTSGSYEQYF. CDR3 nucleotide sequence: TGTGCCAGCGGGGTTGGGACTAGCGGCTCCTACGAGCAGTACTTC.

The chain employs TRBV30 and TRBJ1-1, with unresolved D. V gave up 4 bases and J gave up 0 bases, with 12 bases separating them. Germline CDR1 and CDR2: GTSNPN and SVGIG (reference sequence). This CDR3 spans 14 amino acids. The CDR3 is CAWKLESVNTEAFF. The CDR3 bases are TGTGCCTGGAAGTTGGAGAGCGTGAACACTGAAGCTTTCTTT. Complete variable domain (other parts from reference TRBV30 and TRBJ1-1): SQTIHQWPATLVQPVGSPLSLECTVEGTSNPNLYWYRQAAGRGLQLLFYSVGIGQISSEVPQNLSASRPQDRQFILSSKKLLLSDSGFYLCAWKLESVNTEAFFGQGTRLTVV.

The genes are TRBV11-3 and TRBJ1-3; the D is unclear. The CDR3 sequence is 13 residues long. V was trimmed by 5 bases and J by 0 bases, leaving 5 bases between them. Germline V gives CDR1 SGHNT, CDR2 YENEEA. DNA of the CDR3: TGTGCCAGCAGCGGCAACTCTGGAAACACCATATATTTT. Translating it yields CASSGNSGNTIYF.

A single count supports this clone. As DNA, the CDR3 is TGTGCCAGCAGCCAACTAGCGGGGAGCAACACCGGGGAGCTGTTTTTT. This codes for CASSQLAGSNTGELFF. V is TRBV7-6 and J is TRBJ2-2, with 10 bases lining up with TRBD2. This CDR3 spans 16 amino acids. CDR1 is SGHVS and CDR2 is FNYEAQ in the germline V gene. J gave up 2 bases and V 5 bases, and 5 bases lay outside the gene matches.

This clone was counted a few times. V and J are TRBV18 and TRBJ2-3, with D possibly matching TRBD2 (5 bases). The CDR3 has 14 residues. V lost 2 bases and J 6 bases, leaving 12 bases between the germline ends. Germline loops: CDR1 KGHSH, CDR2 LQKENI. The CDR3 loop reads CASSPRQERDTQYF. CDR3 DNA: TGTGCCAGCTCACCAAGGCAGGAGCGGGATACGCAGTATTTT. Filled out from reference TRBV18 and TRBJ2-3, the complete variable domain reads NAGVMQNPRHLVRRRGQEARLRCSPMKGHSHVYWYRQLPEEGLKFMVYLQKENIIDESGMPKERFSAEFPKEGPSILRIQQVVRGDSAAYFCASSPRQERDTQYFGPGTRLTVL.

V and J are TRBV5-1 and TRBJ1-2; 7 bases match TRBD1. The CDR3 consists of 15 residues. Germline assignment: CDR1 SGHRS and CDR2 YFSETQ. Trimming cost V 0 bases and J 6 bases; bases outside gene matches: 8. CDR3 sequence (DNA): TGCGCCAGCAGCTTGGCCGACGGACAGGCAAATGGCTACACCTTC. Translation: CASSLADGQANGYTF.

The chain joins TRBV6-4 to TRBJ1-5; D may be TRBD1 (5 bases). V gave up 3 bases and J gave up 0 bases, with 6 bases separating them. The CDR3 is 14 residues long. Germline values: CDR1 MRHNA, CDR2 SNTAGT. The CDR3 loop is CASSEGTSNQPQHF. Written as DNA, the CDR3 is TGTGCCAGCAGTGAGGGGACTAGCAATCAGCCCCAGCATTTT.

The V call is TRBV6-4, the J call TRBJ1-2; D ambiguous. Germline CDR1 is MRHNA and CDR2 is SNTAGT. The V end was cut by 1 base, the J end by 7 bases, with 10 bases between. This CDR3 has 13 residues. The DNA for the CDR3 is TGTGCCAGCAGTGACTTGGGCGGCGGTGGCTACACCTTC. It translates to CASSDLGGGGYTF.